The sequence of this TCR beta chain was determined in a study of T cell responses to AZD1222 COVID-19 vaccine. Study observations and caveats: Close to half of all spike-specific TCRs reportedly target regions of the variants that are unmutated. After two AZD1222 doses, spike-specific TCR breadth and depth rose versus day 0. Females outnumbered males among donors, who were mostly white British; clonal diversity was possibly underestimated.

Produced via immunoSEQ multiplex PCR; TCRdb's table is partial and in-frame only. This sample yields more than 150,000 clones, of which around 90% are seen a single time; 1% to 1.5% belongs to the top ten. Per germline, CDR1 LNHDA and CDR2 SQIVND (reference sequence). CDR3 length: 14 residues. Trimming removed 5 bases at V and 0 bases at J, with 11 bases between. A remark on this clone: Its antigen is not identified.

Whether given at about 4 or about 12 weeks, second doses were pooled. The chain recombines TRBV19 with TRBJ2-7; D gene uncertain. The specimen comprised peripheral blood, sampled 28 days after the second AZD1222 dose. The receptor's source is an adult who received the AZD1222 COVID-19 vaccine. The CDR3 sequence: CASSPWTSSYEQYF. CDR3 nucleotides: TGTGCCAGTAGTCCCTGGACGAGCTCCTACGAGCAGTACTTC.